Presented here are 3 T cell receptor beta chains from one specimen sequenced in a study of T-cell reconstitution after alpha-beta-depleted transplantation in children. The library targeted TCRbeta and was prepared with unique molecular identifiers. TCRdb reprocessed the PCR reads via MiXCR and lists one record per CDR3 protein. This sample has 200,000 to 300,000 distinct CDR3 sequences, with approximately 12% found just once. Source: PBMCs from the stem cell graft donor, taken from the stem cell graft. These receptors were collected from a human donor who donated a stem cell graft to a child with acute lymphoblastic leukemia.

There are many counts of this clonotype. This rearrangement joins TRBV29-1 to TRBJ1-3; D gene unclear. The CDR3 is made up of 14 amino acids. Germline V lookup: CDR1 SQVTM, CDR2 ANQGSEA. The V end was cut by 4 bases, the J end by 5 bases, with 15 bases between. The chain's CDR3 is CSVASSLPRNTIYF. The CDR3 coding sequence is TGCAGCGTTGCATCTTCCCTCCCCAGAAACACCATATATTTT.

The rearrangement links TRBV5-4 to TRBJ2-2; tentatively, D is TRBD2 (7 bases). Germline CDR1 reads SGHNT; CDR2 reads YYREEE (reference sequence). Trimming removed 4 bases at V and 3 bases at J, with 16 bases between. The CDR3 spans 16 residues. The CDR3 DNA sequence: TGTGCCAGCAGCCTGGCTCGGGGGGCCGACACCGGGGAGCTGTTTTTT. This gives the protein CASSLARGADTGELFF.

At least ten counts were recorded for this clonotype. This chain joins TRBV6-1 and TRBJ1-1; 7 nucleotides agree with TRBD1. The CDR3 has 15 amino acids. The germline CDR1 and CDR2 sequences are MNHNS and SASEGT. The trim removed 3 bases at V and 4 bases at J, leaving 8 bases unmatched. The CDR3 sequence: CASSEGRGLGTEAFF. The CDR3 nucleotides read TGTGCCAGCAGTGAGGGGAGGGGGCTGGGCACTGAAGCTTTCTTT.